Each of the 4 T cell receptor beta chains below was sequenced from the same sample in a study of identical twins. TCRdb called the 5' RACE reads again in MiXCR, with one record for every CDR3 protein. Of around 1.7 million distinct CDR3 sequences listed, less than 40% were seen once; the top ten hold about 0.25%. Sample: cord blood. The receptors shown here come from a newborn girl in good health.

The sample holds many counts of this clonotype. The rearrangement links TRBV12-3 or TRBV12-4 to TRBJ1-2; D uncertain. This CDR3 contains 13 residues. Trimming cost V 1 base and J 4 bases, with 7 bases left between them. This CDR3 reads CASSLGGSYGYTF. In DNA form, the CDR3 reads TGTGCCAGCAGTTTAGGTGGGAGCTATGGCTACACCTTC.

This chain's CDR3 is CASSLWDAYTGETQYF. The CDR3 DNA sequence: TGTGCCAGCAGCTTATGGGACGCCTACACCGGAGAGACCCAGTACTTC. The rearrangement uses TRBV7-8 and TRBJ2-5; D may be TRBD1 or TRBD2 (5 bases each). CDR1 SGHVS and CDR2 FQNEAQ come from the germline V gene. The V end was cut by 2 bases, the J end by 4 bases, with 17 bases between. CDR3 length: 16 amino acids.

This chain links TRBV12-3 or TRBV12-4 with TRBJ2-5, with TRBD2 identical over 9 bases. Matching the DNA end better, TRBJ2-7 makes the J call doubtful. This CDR3 has 14 amino acids. The CDR3 DNA reads as TGTGCCAGCAGTTTACGGCGGGAGGGCAGCGAGCAGTACTTC. It is translated as CASSLRREGSEQYF.

The rearrangement uses TRBV19 and TRBJ2-1, with D perhaps assigned TRBD1 or TRBD2 (5 bases each). Per the germline V gene, CDR1 is LNHDA and CDR2 is SQIVND (reference sequence). The ends were cut back, 1 base at V and 0 bases at J, with 13 bases in the middle. There are 17 residues in the CDR3. The CDR3 region has the DNA TGTGCCAGTAGTATAGGGTCAGGGACCCTCTCCTACAATGAGCAGTTCTTC. It codes for CASSIGSGTLSYNEQFF. The complete variable domain, with remaining parts taken from reference TRBV19 and TRBJ2-1, reads DGGITQSPKYLFRKEGQNVTLSCEQNLNHDAMYWYRQDPGQGLRLIYYSQIVNDFQKGDIAEGYSVSREKKESFPLTVTSAQKNPTAFYLCASSIGSGTLSYNEQFFGPGTRLTVL.